The rows below give T cell receptor beta chains drawn from one sample of a study of blood T cell repertoires in COVID-19. Clones were sequenced by immunoSEQ multiplex PCR, and TCRdb holds only the in-frame ones, with some missing. The data contain roughly 100,000 clones, roughly nine tenths of them singletons. The source material was peripheral blood. The source is a woman aged 55-70 years with acute or convalescent COVID-19. Both conserved end residues are part of each CDR3. Fields, in order: clone size, D gene, V gene, J gene, CDR3 protein, CDR3 DNA. D genes are given only for firm matches. Rows may omit the clone size; those that give it use once, few, many or a size class.

clone size: .; D gene: .; V gene: TRBV12-5; J gene: TRBJ1-2; CDR3 protein: CASNQPGSGYGYTF; CDR3 DNA: TGTGCTAGCAACCAACCGGGCAGCGGGTACGGCTACACCTTC
clone size: .; D gene: .; V gene: TRBV28; J gene: TRBJ1-4; CDR3 protein: CASSLSPGGREKLFF; CDR3 DNA: TGTGCCAGCAGTTTATCCCCGGGGGGGAGGGAAAAACTGTTTTTT
clone size: .; D gene: .; V gene: TRBV7-6; J gene: TRBJ2-3; CDR3 protein: CASSLAYSGHPNTDTQYF; CDR3 DNA: TGTGCCAGCAGCTTAGCGTATTCCGGACACCCTAACACAGATACGCAGTATTTT
clone size: .; D gene: TRBD1; V gene: TRBV19; J gene: TRBJ1-1; CDR3 protein: CATQGTRFTEAFF; CDR3 DNA: TGTGCCACACAGGGGACCCGCTTCACTGAAGCTTTCTTT
clone size: .; D gene: .; V gene: TRBV7-9; J gene: TRBJ1-1; CDR3 protein: CASSKTRGSEAFF; CDR3 DNA: TGTGCCAGCAGCAAGACTCGGGGGTCTGAAGCTTTCTTT
clone size: .; D gene: .; V gene: TRBV5-1; J gene: TRBJ1-3; CDR3 protein: CASSLVGSTRGSTSLGNTIYF; CDR3 DNA: TGCGCCAGCAGCTTGGTAGGATCTACGCGAGGCAGCACATCTCTTGGAAACACCATATATTTT
clone size: .; D gene: .; V gene: TRBV2; J gene: TRBJ1-6; CDR3 protein: CASKLGQGGSPLHF; CDR3 DNA: TGTGCCAGCAAGTTAGGGCAGGGCGGTTCACCCCTCCACTTT
clone size: .; D gene: .; V gene: TRBV29-1; J gene: TRBJ1-5; CDR3 protein: CSVEDRSGPQHF; CDR3 DNA: TGCAGCGTTGAAGATCGTTCAGGTCCCCAGCATTTT
clone size: .; D gene: TRBD2; V gene: TRBV28; J gene: TRBJ2-3; CDR3 protein: CASSGGRAKDTQYF; CDR3 DNA: TGTGCCAGCAGTGGCGGGAGGGCCAAAGATACGCAGTATTTT
clone size: .; D gene: .; V gene: TRBV6-1; J gene: TRBJ2-7; CDR3 protein: CASSEKWGEYF; CDR3 DNA: TGTGCCAGCAGTGAAAAATGGGGGGAGTACTTC
clone size: .; D gene: .; V gene: TRBV9; J gene: TRBJ1-1; CDR3 protein: CASSDPGNTEAFF; CDR3 DNA: TGTGCCAGCAGCGATCCAGGGAACACTGAAGCTTTCTTT
clone size: .; D gene: .; V gene: TRBV25-1; J gene: TRBJ1-6; CDR3 protein: CASSGLRAPLHF; CDR3 DNA: TGTGCCAGCAGTGGCCTTCGGGCACCCCTCCACTTT
clone size: .; D gene: .; V gene: TRBV28; J gene: TRBJ2-2; CDR3 protein: CASRRDSRMNTGELFF; CDR3 DNA: TGTGCCAGCAGACGGGACTCCCGGATGAACACCGGGGAGCTGTTTTTT
clone size: .; D gene: TRBD1; V gene: TRBV29-1; J gene: TRBJ2-7; CDR3 protein: CSVATGDEQYF; CDR3 DNA: TGCAGCGTCGCGACAGGGGACGAGCAGTACTTC
clone size: .; D gene: .; V gene: TRBV11-3; J gene: TRBJ2-5; CDR3 protein: CASSPPTGGMKTQYF; CDR3 DNA: TGTGCCAGCAGCCCGCCGACAGGTGGAATGAAGACCCAGTACTTC
clone size: .; D gene: .; V gene: TRBV3-1/TRBV3-2; J gene: TRBJ1-3; CDR3 protein: CASSQDQNTIYF; CDR3 DNA: TGTGCCAGCAGCCAAGATCAAAACACCATATATTTT
clone size: .; D gene: .; V gene: TRBV6-5; J gene: TRBJ1-6; CDR3 protein: CASQRERSPLHF; CDR3 DNA: TGTGCCAGTCAACGCGAACGTTCACCCCTCCACTTT
clone size: once; D gene: .; V gene: TRBV5-1; J gene: TRBJ2-7; CDR3 protein: CASSPSLGGGNYEQYF; CDR3 DNA: TGCGCCAGCAGCCCCTCCCTGGGAGGGGGTAACTACGAGCAGTACTTC
clone size: .; D gene: .; V gene: TRBV30; J gene: TRBJ1-5; CDR3 protein: CAYSRGTGPNQPQHF; CDR3 DNA: TGTGCCTATTCAAGAGGTACGGGTCCCAATCAGCCCCAGCATTTT
clone size: .; D gene: TRBD1; V gene: TRBV25-1; J gene: TRBJ1-1; CDR3 protein: CASRATGGNTEAFF; CDR3 DNA: TGTGCCAGCAGAGCTACAGGGGGGAACACTGAAGCTTTCTTT
clone size: .; D gene: TRBD1; V gene: TRBV19; J gene: TRBJ1-1; CDR3 protein: CASSIGAGTAYNTEAFF; CDR3 DNA: TGTGCCAGTAGTATAGGTGCCGGGACAGCATACAACACTGAAGCTTTCTTT
clone size: .; D gene: .; V gene: TRBV19; J gene: TRBJ1-1; CDR3 protein: CASSIDGRDITEAFF; CDR3 DNA: TGTGCCAGTAGTATAGATGGTAGGGACATCACTGAAGCTTTCTTT
clone size: .; D gene: .; V gene: TRBV3-1/TRBV3-2; J gene: TRBJ1-4; CDR3 protein: CASSQGLQGLSEKLFF; CDR3 DNA: TGTGCCAGCAGCCAAGGACTCCAGGGTTTGTCCGAAAAACTGTTTTTT
clone size: .; D gene: .; V gene: TRBV24-1; J gene: TRBJ2-7; CDR3 protein: CATQLNGEVYEQYF; CDR3 DNA: TGTGCCACCCAGTTGAACGGGGAAGTCTACGAGCAGTACTTC
clone size: .; D gene: .; V gene: TRBV6-6; J gene: TRBJ1-6; CDR3 protein: CASSFVSSDSPLHF; CDR3 DNA: TGTGCCAGCAGTTTCGTGAGTAGCGATTCACCCCTCCACTTT
clone size: .; D gene: TRBD1; V gene: TRBV30; J gene: TRBJ1-2; CDR3 protein: CAWKDRGYGYTF; CDR3 DNA: TGTGCCTGGAAGGACAGGGGATATGGCTACACCTTC
clone size: .; D gene: .; V gene: TRBV28; J gene: TRBJ1-2; CDR3 protein: CASGELRDYGYTF; CDR3 DNA: TGTGCCAGCGGGGAGCTCCGGGACTATGGCTACACCTTC
clone size: .; D gene: .; V gene: TRBV9; J gene: TRBJ2-1; CDR3 protein: CASSVGPLLSYNEQFF; CDR3 DNA: TGTGCCAGCAGCGTTGGGCCTCTTCTCTCCTACAATGAGCAGTTCTTC
clone size: .; D gene: .; V gene: TRBV5-6; J gene: TRBJ2-1; CDR3 protein: CASSLFARMTDEQFF; CDR3 DNA: TGTGCCAGCAGCTTGTTTGCCAGAATGACTGATGAGCAGTTCTTC
clone size: few; D gene: TRBD2; V gene: TRBV4-1; J gene: TRBJ2-3; CDR3 protein: CASSRGSGIDTQYF; CDR3 DNA: TGCGCCAGCAGCCGGGGTAGCGGGATAGATACGCAGTATTTT
clone size: .; D gene: .; V gene: TRBV6-2/TRBV6-3; J gene: TRBJ2-5; CDR3 protein: CASSYSNYDTQETQYF; CDR3 DNA: TGTGCCAGCAGTTACTCGAATTACGACACCCAAGAGACCCAGTACTTC
clone size: .; D gene: .; V gene: TRBV24-1; J gene: TRBJ2-3; CDR3 protein: CATSGLPSTDTQYF; CDR3 DNA: TGTGCCACCTCAGGATTGCCCAGCACAGATACGCAGTATTTT
clone size: .; D gene: .; V gene: TRBV24-1; J gene: TRBJ2-1; CDR3 protein: CATSGARSVWDEQFF; CDR3 DNA: TGTGCCACCAGTGGTGCTAGGTCGGTTTGGGATGAGCAGTTCTTC
clone size: .; D gene: TRBD2; V gene: TRBV5-1; J gene: TRBJ2-1; CDR3 protein: CASSLTSGRYNEQFF; CDR3 DNA: TGCGCCAGCAGCCTAACTAGCGGACGGTACAATGAGCAGTTCTTC
clone size: .; D gene: .; V gene: TRBV30; J gene: TRBJ1-2; CDR3 protein: CAWSALQALSYGYTF; CDR3 DNA: TGTGCCTGGAGTGCGCTCCAGGCCCTATCATATGGCTACACCTTC
clone size: .; D gene: .; V gene: TRBV28; J gene: TRBJ1-6; CDR3 protein: CASTRDRNSPLHF; CDR3 DNA: TGTGCCAGCACCAGGGATAGGAATTCACCCCTCCACTTT
clone size: once; D gene: TRBD1; V gene: TRBV28; J gene: TRBJ1-1; CDR3 protein: CASSLGTAMNTEAFF; CDR3 DNA: TGTGCCAGCAGTTTAGGGACAGCTATGAACACTGAAGCTTTCTTT
clone size: .; D gene: TRBD1; V gene: TRBV6-5; J gene: TRBJ1-6; CDR3 protein: CASRIQGTNSPLHF; CDR3 DNA: TGTGCCAGCAGGATACAGGGGACGAATTCACCCCTCCACTTT
clone size: .; D gene: .; V gene: TRBV30; J gene: TRBJ1-6; CDR3 protein: CAWTGIYNSPLHF; CDR3 DNA: TGTGCCTGGACAGGGATCTATAATTCACCCCTCCACTTT
clone size: .; D gene: .; V gene: TRBV15; J gene: TRBJ1-3; CDR3 protein: CATSRDGWGGTGNTIYF; CDR3 DNA: TGTGCCACCAGCAGAGACGGTTGGGGGGGAACTGGAAACACCATATATTTT
clone size: .; D gene: .; V gene: TRBV7-9; J gene: TRBJ2-1; CDR3 protein: CASSSTNEQFF; CDR3 DNA: TGTGCCAGCAGCTCAACAAATGAGCAGTTCTTC
clone size: .; D gene: .; V gene: TRBV27; J gene: TRBJ1-6; CDR3 protein: CASSFLKVGEDSPLHF; CDR3 DNA: TGTGCCAGCAGTTTTTTAAAGGTCGGGGAAGATTCACCCCTCCACTTT
clone size: .; D gene: TRBD2; V gene: TRBV6-4; J gene: TRBJ2-1; CDR3 protein: CASSATSGPGIEQFF; CDR3 DNA: TGTGCCAGCAGTGCGACTAGCGGTCCTGGGATTGAGCAGTTCTTC
clone size: .; D gene: .; V gene: TRBV3-1/TRBV3-2; J gene: TRBJ2-5; CDR3 protein: CASSQVAVLQETQYF; CDR3 DNA: TGTGCCAGCAGCCAGGTGGCGGTTCTCCAAGAGACCCAGTACTTC
clone size: .; D gene: TRBD2; V gene: TRBV5-4; J gene: TRBJ2-1; CDR3 protein: CASSKPGLDFNEQFF; CDR3 DNA: TGTGCCAGCAGCAAGCCGGGACTAGACTTCAATGAGCAGTTCTTC
clone size: once; D gene: TRBD1; V gene: TRBV2; J gene: TRBJ1-5; CDR3 protein: CASRGDREDQPQHF; CDR3 DNA: TGTGCCAGCAGGGGGGACAGGGAGGATCAGCCCCAGCATTTT
clone size: .; D gene: .; V gene: TRBV6-5; J gene: TRBJ1-3; CDR3 protein: CASSYESTGNTIYF; CDR3 DNA: TGTGCCAGCAGTTACGAGTCGACTGGAAACACCATATATTTT
clone size: .; D gene: .; V gene: TRBV9; J gene: TRBJ1-4; CDR3 protein: CASSSQEGRGKLFF; CDR3 DNA: TGTGCCAGCAGCTCCCAGGAGGGCCGGGGAAAACTGTTTTTT
clone size: .; D gene: TRBD1; V gene: TRBV3-1/TRBV3-2; J gene: TRBJ1-6; CDR3 protein: CASSQGDRAYSPLHF; CDR3 DNA: TGTGCCAGCAGCCAAGGGGACAGGGCCTATTCACCCCTCCACTTT
clone size: .; D gene: TRBD1; V gene: TRBV10-2; J gene: TRBJ1-1; CDR3 protein: CASSGTGVGTEAFF; CDR3 DNA: TGCGCCAGCAGTGGGACAGGGGTTGGCACTGAAGCTTTCTTT
clone size: .; D gene: TRBD2; V gene: TRBV19; J gene: TRBJ2-1; CDR3 protein: CASSMSGRALTYNEQFF; CDR3 DNA: TGTGCCAGTAGTATGAGCGGGAGGGCCTTAACATACAATGAGCAGTTCTTC
clone size: .; D gene: TRBD2; V gene: TRBV5-4; J gene: TRBJ2-1; CDR3 protein: CASQRSFGGRAHEQFF; CDR3 DNA: TGTGCCAGCCAAAGGTCCTTCGGCGGGAGGGCCCATGAGCAGTTCTTC